This T cell receptor (beta chain) was sequenced during a study of graft-versus-host responses after intestinal transplantation. Study-wide background: Multivisceral, liver-intestinal, or isolated intestinal transplants were performed in recipients.

TCRdb's copy holds only in-frame clones and misses some; the assay was immunoSEQ multiplex PCR. The sample records under 7,000 clones, about nine tenths being singletons. The CDR3 runs 13 residues. The V gene's germline CDR1 is MNHNS and CDR2 SASEGT. Between the trimmed V and J ends, which lost 5 bases and 5 bases, there was a span of 9 bases. The chain employs TRBV6-1 and TRBJ1-4; D possibly corresponds to TRBD1 (5 bases). Sequencing used PBMCs, obtained around 88 days after transplant. The receptor was derived from a human patient who received an intestinal transplant, so some T cells may come from the graft donor. The CDR3 region is CASSKQENEKLFF. CDR3 bases: TGTGCCAGCAGTAAACAGGAGAATGAAAAACTGTTTTTT.